This T cell receptor (beta chain) was recorded in a study of shared clonotypes between healthy human individuals. Study-level results: Non-shared clonotypes were found to have lower generation probabilities than the clonotypes that were shared by all four of the sorted-subset donors.

A remark on this clone: The antigen remains unidentified.

There are 15 residues in the CDR3. Trimming removed 0 bases from V and 5 bases from J; junction bases left unmatched: 6. CDR1 is SGHRS, CDR2 YFSETQ, per germline. TCRdb's table, derived via immunoSEQ multiplex PCR, lists solely in-frame clones and lacks some. The sample lists approximately 1,500,000 clones, 95% to 99% occurring once. Sequenced material: naive CD4+ T cells sorted from blood. Subset given: CD45RA+ positively selected. The genes are TRBV5-1 and TRBJ2-5, with 8 bases matching TRBD1. This TCR was sampled from a man aged 30 to 45 in good health. CDR3 in amino acids: CASSLGTGNRETQYF. Here the CDR3 DNA reads TGCGCCAGCAGCTTGGGGACAGGGAATCGGGAGACCCAGTACTTC.